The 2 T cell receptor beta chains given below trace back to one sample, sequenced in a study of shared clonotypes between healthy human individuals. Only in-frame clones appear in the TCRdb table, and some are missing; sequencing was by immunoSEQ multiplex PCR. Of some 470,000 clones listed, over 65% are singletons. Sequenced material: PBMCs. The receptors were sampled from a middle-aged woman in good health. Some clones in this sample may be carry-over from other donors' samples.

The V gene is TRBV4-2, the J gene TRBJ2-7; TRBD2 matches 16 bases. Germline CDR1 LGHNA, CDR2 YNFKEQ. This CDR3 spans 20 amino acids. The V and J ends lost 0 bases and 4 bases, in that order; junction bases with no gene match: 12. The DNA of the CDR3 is TGTGCCAGCAGCCAAGATGCCCCGGGACTAGCGGGAGGGCCCGGATACGAGCAGTACTTC. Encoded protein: CASSQDAPGLAGGPGYEQYF.

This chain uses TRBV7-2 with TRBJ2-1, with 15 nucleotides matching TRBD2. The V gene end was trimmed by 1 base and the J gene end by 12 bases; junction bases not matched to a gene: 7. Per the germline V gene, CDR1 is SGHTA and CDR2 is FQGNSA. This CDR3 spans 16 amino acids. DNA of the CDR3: TGTGCCAGCAGCTTAGAGGCCCGGACTAGCGGGAGGGCGCAGTTCTTC. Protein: CASSLEARTSGRAQFF.